This TCR beta chain was obtained from a study of early T cells in non-severe SARS-CoV-2 infection. Turning to the study itself: Bulk RNA taken from unsorted whole blood was sequenced, leaving chains unpaired. Study-level results: Missing private and CD4 specificities, VDJdb matching favored anti-spike CD8 responses.

Trimming stripped 0 bases from V and 6 bases from J, with 11 bases between. This CDR3 has 14 residues. From germline, CDR1 is GTSNPN and CDR2 SVGIG (reference sequence). Molecules of cDNA were individually given unique molecular identifiers that were attached to them. TCRdb fed the 5' RACE reads into MiXCR, producing one record per CDR3 protein. The sample shows about 52,000 distinct CDR3 sequences, roughly 8.2% of them seen only once. This clonotype was counted ten times or more. Antigen specificity is unknown. The J gene is TRBJ1-4, the V gene TRBV30; unclear D gene. Sequenced material: whole blood. The clonotype was recovered from an adult who was a healthcare worker with PCR-confirmed SARS-CoV-2 infection or an uninfected control (not recorded which). As DNA, the CDR3 is TGTGCCTGGAGTGTAGACCCTAGGGATGAAAAACTGTTTTTT. Its protein is CAWSVDPRDEKLFF. The full variable domain, completed using reference TRBV30 and TRBJ1-4, is SQTIHQWPATLVQPVGSPLSLECTVEGTSNPNLYWYRQAAGRGLQLLFYSVGIGQISSEVPQNLSASRPQDRQFILSSKKLLLSDSGFYLCAWSVDPRDEKLFFGSGTQLSVL.